The sequence of this T cell receptor (beta chain) was determined in a study of Ad26.COV2.S vaccination and SARS-CoV-2 variants (dated by TCRdb to the early 2020s). As for the study more broadly: Donors in the vaccine arm were drawn from COV1001, a phase I-IIa trial of Ad26.COV2.S in healthy adults that was multicentre, randomized, double-blind and placebo-controlled. Ad26.COV2.S was administered intramuscularly at a dose of 5x10^10 or 1x10^11 viral particles, either as one shot or as two shots given 56 days apart. TCRbeta repertoire sequencing was used to assess the specificity and breadth of SARS-CoV-2-reactive T cell receptors after Ad26.COV2.S vaccination. The TCR-sequenced set comprised approximately 30 samples: around 20 Ad26.COV2.S vaccine recipients, 5 placebo recipients and 8 SARS-CoV-2 convalescent individuals. Trial participants were randomized into five groups of five: low-dose or high-dose Ad26.COV2.S given once or twice, or placebo on both occasions. Investigators did not know the trial group allocation while performing experiments and assessing outcomes. The study at large found these results: After vaccination, substantial breadth of spike-specific CD8+ and CD4+ T cell responses was reported. Spike-specific TCR breadth was higher in Ad26.COV2.S recipients than in placebo recipients (P = 0.0014). Non-spike TCR breadth was comparable between vaccine and placebo recipients, consistent with the vaccine containing only spike. Comparing responses between vaccine doses or regimens was not something the study was powered to do. According to the authors, total T cell responses may have been underestimated by the TCR breadth and depth analyses.

The immunoSEQ Assay was used to sequence TCRbeta CDR3 regions. After extraction, genomic DNA underwent amplification by bias-controlled multiplex PCR, followed by high-throughput sequencing. The source study handled its data this way. To quantify the absolute abundance of each unique TCRbeta CDR3 region, sequences were collapsed and filtered. T cell fraction was estimated by normalization of TCRbeta template counts to usable DNA, with usable DNA being measured through amplification of reference genes present in all nucleated cells. Repertoire TCRs were annotated as SARS-CoV-2-specific when V gene, CDR3 amino acid sequence and J gene were exactly matched to a known reactive TCR set. The reference SARS-CoV-2 TCR set was obtained from MIRA and was filtered for enrichment in COVID-19-positive ImmuneCODE repertoires, whereby public or cross-reactive TCRs were removed. Drawing on the MIRA antigens, annotated TCRs were analysed further at the level of specific ORF or position within ORF. Breadth was defined as the number of annotated unique rearrangements divided by the total number of unique productive rearrangements, and depth was defined as the summed frequency of the annotated unique rearrangements. Group comparisons of TCR breadth used two-sided Wilcoxon rank-sum tests. TCRdb took over this immuneACCESS table, retaining in-frame rearrangements with V and J assigned. Such tables are incomplete; in checked studies, under half of the missing clones stem from an unresolved V gene, and the remainder is unexplained. For V, J and clone size, that table is used; D and trimming come from the DNA. Here the sample has almost 400,000 clones; 70% to 90% occur a single time. The ten largest clones capture under 2% of the sample.

With regard to this clone: It lacks a known antigen. One base away there is no much larger clone; base qualities are not given.

Taken from cysteine to phenylalanine, the CDR3 has 17 residues. Only the CDR3 part of the read is kept: 51 bases, read in frame from the first base. V trim: 1 base; J trim: 5 bases; unmatched bases: 9. CDR1 and CDR2, per the germline V gene, are SGHDN and FVKESK. The treatment or condition label, as the study defines it: around 19 received Ad26.COV2.S at low or high dose, single or two shots; 5 received placebo; per-sample allocation not given. Repertoires of vaccine and placebo recipients were sequenced from samples collected on day 63 after the first injection. Cohort 1b enrolled roughly 25 adults aged 18-55 years at a single site in Boston, USA, between 29 July and 7 August 2020. Ad26.COV2.S was a replication-incompetent adenovirus type 26 vector expressing a prefusion-stabilized SARS-CoV-2 spike protein from the original Wuhan strain.

The TCR comes from a person between 18 and 65 years old who received the Ad26.COV2.S COVID-19 vaccine or a placebo. Material: peripheral blood, obtained in a trial of Ad26.COV2.S vaccine versus placebo. The chain was built from TRBV14 and TRBJ2-3; the junction holds 10 bases that match TRBD2. The CDR3 is CASSQASGRAGEDTQYF. The bases read TGTGCCAGCAGCCAAGCCAGCGGGAGGGCCGGGGAAGATACGCAGTATTTT.